The source of this T cell receptor (beta chain) is a study of cytomegalovirus exposure and HLA in healthy donors. Whole-study results and caveats: Rarity held for most TCR sequences, but there were some public TCRs that occurred in many donors. First-cohort TCR clusters were later found to tend to co-occur in the 120 or so validation repertoires. The study labeled more than 150 TCR beta chains cytomegalovirus-associated.

In the case of this clone: Its target is unknown.

Germline V gives CDR1 MDHEN, CDR2 SYDVKM. The CDR3 loop spans 15 amino acids. Trimming took 5 bases from V and 8 from J, leaving 19 bases between them. TCRdb keeps only in-frame clones here, not all; method: immunoSEQ multiplex PCR. The sample has more than 250,000 clones, roughly 90% seen once; the top ten hold around 0.8%. The receptor was isolated from a woman aged 18-29 years in good health and CMV-seronegative. The chain carries TRBV28 and TRBJ2-1, with a weak D call TRBD2 (6 bases). Sequencing input: PBMCs. CDR3 residues: CASSRTGATAHEQFF. DNA for the CDR3: TGTGCCAGCAGTCGGACGGGAGCCACCGCCCATGAGCAGTTCTTC.